This TCR beta chain appears in the sequencing data of a study of radiation and T cells in renal cell carcinoma. Overall study: Nephrectomy followed 15 Gy stereotactic body radiation by 4 weeks.

This clone was seen a few times. Its antigen remains unidentified. Study observations and caveats: Without pretreatment biopsies, baseline tumor clonotype presence was undetermined. In blood, top tumor clones expanded by 2 weeks, shrinking by 4.

Documented time point: blood 2 weeks post-SBRT. The treatment was: 15 Gy SBRT to primary tumor, nephrectomy 4 weeks later. The repertoire was sequenced with immunoSEQ multiplex PCR; TCRdb's copy has only in-frame clones and lacks some. The repertoire holds almost 50,000 clones, with about 80% as singletons. The source was blood, collected from a patient whose treatment included radiotherapy and nephrectomy. This clonotype originated in a woman in her 70s with renal cell carcinoma.

The CDR3 reads CASSQTRVSEQYF. CDR3 coding DNA: TGCGCCAGCAGCCAAACGAGGGTTTCCGAGCAGTACTTC. This chain uses TRBV4-1 with TRBJ2-7; possible D gene TRBD2, 5 bases. V lost 2 bases and J 6 bases, leaving 11 bases between the germline ends. Germline CDR1 is MGHRA and CDR2 is YSYEKL. This CDR3 has 13 amino acids.